This passage covers 5 T cell receptor beta chains from one sample sequenced in a study of regulatory T cells in long-lasting Graves disease. The time point is: newly diagnosed GD, antithyroid drugs for less than 3 months. PBMC RNA was the source of the TCR library. To make TCR beta libraries, researchers used iRepertoire HTBI primers and Arm-PCR of CDR3 regions. Via MiXCR, TCRdb re-called the multiplex PCR reads, giving one row per CDR3 protein. Of a few hundred thousand distinct CDR3 sequences listed, 12% to 15% are singletons. The same sample was also used in a study of T cells in Graves' hyperthyroidism and ophthalmopathy.

The sequencing here drew on peripheral blood mononuclear cells (PBMCs), taken at new diagnosis, from a patient treated with antithyroid drugs. Receptors were obtained from a woman aged 45 to 65 with Graves disease.

This clonotype was observed a few times. The chain carries TRBV6-1 and TRBJ2-7; 7 nucleotides line up with TRBD2. This CDR3 region has 15 residues. Germline CDR1 and CDR2: MNHNS and SASEGT. J was trimmed by 6 bases and V by 7 bases; bases with no gene match: 15. For the CDR3, the DNA is TGTGCCAGCACCACCGGACTAGTCGTTTCAATCGAGCAGTACTTC. Its protein product is CASTTGLVVSIEQYF.

The V and J genes are TRBV25-1 and TRBJ2-1; D is perhaps TRBD1 (5 bases). CDR3 length: 14 residues. CDR1 is MGHDK, CDR2 SYGVNS, per germline. The V end lost 5 bases, the J end lost 4 bases, and 12 bases lay between the germline ends. As DNA, the CDR3 is TGTGCCAGCAGTACGGCAGGGCCTTACAATGAGCAGTTCTTC. Its translation: CASSTAGPYNEQFF.

This clonotype showed up many times. The chain links TRBV2 to TRBJ1-2; TRBD1 is a possible D gene (6 bases). The CDR3 has 13 residues. V was cut by 6 bases and J by 3 bases, with 11 bases left in between. Germline V gene data show CDR1 as SNHLY and CDR2 as FYNNEI. Here the CDR3 DNA reads TGTGCCAGCAGGGCAGGGGCAGACTATGGCTACACCTTC. Translating it yields CASRAGADYGYTF.

The V gene is TRBV28, the J gene TRBJ2-6, with TRBD1 matching 9 bases. The CDR3 runs to 16 residues. Germline CDR1 reads MDHEN; CDR2 reads SYDVKM. The J segment lost 1 base and the V segment lost 7 bases, leaving 5 bases of the junction unmatched. The CDR3 spells CASTTGTGSGANVLTF. The CDR3 DNA follows: TGTGCCAGCACCACAGGGACAGGGTCTGGGGCCAACGTCCTGACTTTC.

This clonotype was detected many times. The gene calls are TRBV7-8 and TRBJ2-1; TRBD1 or TRBD2 may be the D gene (5 bases each). Trimming pared 3 bases from V and 2 bases from J, leaving 17 bases between. This CDR3 region has 17 residues. In germline, CDR1 is SGHVS, CDR2 FQNEAQ. The CDR3 protein is CASSFGSLEGTYNEQFF. The CDR3, as DNA: TGTGCCAGCAGCTTTGGCTCCCTAGAGGGGACCTACAATGAGCAGTTCTTC.